This paragraph covers one TCR beta chain sequence. Clones were sequenced by immunoSEQ multiplex PCR, and TCRdb holds only the in-frame ones, with some missing. Among some 140,000 clones listed, more than 80% were seen once. The data stem from a study of cytomegalovirus exposure and HLA in healthy donors. From germline, CDR1 is KGHSH and CDR2 LQKENI. V shed 3 bases and J shed 6 bases, with 23 bases lying between them. There are 17 residues in the CDR3. The J gene is TRBJ1-1, the V gene TRBV18; the D is unclear. The specimen sequenced was PBMCs. The source of this sequence is a woman aged 25-40 years in good health and CMV-seropositive. The CDR3 sequence is CASSPPDFNSYRAEAFF. In DNA, the CDR3 is TGTGCCAGCTCACCGCCCGATTTCAACTCCTATCGAGCTGAAGCTTTCTTT.